The 6 T cell receptor beta chains given below trace back to one sample, sequenced in a study of cytomegalovirus exposure and HLA in healthy donors. Primers for the PCR totalled 60 Vbeta and 13 Jbeta. Sequencing was performed with immunoSEQ multiplex PCR; in TCRdb, only in-frame clones are kept and a portion is missing. The sample has 55,000 to 85,000 clones, around 78% seen once; the top ten hold 7% to 8%. The sequenced material came from PBMCs. Source of these receptors: a man between 18 and 29 years old in good health and CMV-seropositive.

The chain combines TRBV7-2 with TRBJ1-6, with D unresolved. Germline-derived CDR1 and CDR2 are SGHTA and FQGNSA. CDR3 size: 14 residues. The V end was cut by 1 base, the J end by 5 bases, with 6 bases between. The CDR3 region is CASSLGQDNSPLHF. Written as DNA, the CDR3 is TGTGCCAGCAGCTTAGGGCAGGATAATTCACCCCTCCACTTT.

The J gene is TRBJ2-2, the V gene TRBV25-1; TRBD1 matches at 8 bases. The trim removed 5 bases at V and 4 bases at J, leaving 6 bases unmatched. The germline V gene encodes CDR1 MGHDK and CDR2 SYGVNS. This CDR3 has 15 residues. The CDR3 nucleotides read TGTGCCAGCAGTCCTTGGGACAGGAGCACCGGGGAGCTGTTTTTT. This sequence encodes CASSPWDRSTGELFF. The whole variable domain, remainder taken from reference TRBV25-1 and TRBJ2-2, is EADIYQTPRYLVIGTGKKITLECSQTMGHDKMYWYQQDPGMELHLIHYSYGVNSTEKGDLSSESTVSRIRTEHFPLTLESARPSHTSQYLCASSPWDRSTGELFFGEGSRLTVL.

The V gene is TRBV6-5, the J gene TRBJ2-3, with D possibly TRBD2 on 7 matching bases. V lost 2 bases and J 5 bases, leaving 11 bases between the germline ends. In germline, CDR1 is MNHEY, CDR2 SVGAGI. There are 14 residues in the CDR3. CDR3 sequence: CASSYRGAGDTQYF. DNA for the CDR3: TGTGCCAGCAGTTACCGGGGGGCTGGAGATACGCAGTATTTT.

The J gene is TRBJ1-4, the V gene TRBV6-1, with D maybe TRBD1 (6 bases). This CDR3 spans 15 amino acids. V was shortened by 1 base and J by 3 bases, with 9 bases between the two germline ends. CDR1 is MNHNS, CDR2 SASEGT, per germline. This CDR3 reads CASSEVQGANEKLFF. CDR3 sequence (DNA): TGTGCCAGCAGTGAAGTACAGGGCGCTAATGAAAAACTGTTTTTT.

This chain uses TRBV4-1 with TRBJ2-6, with a weak D call TRBD1 (5 bases). This CDR3 is built from 15 residues. Germline values: CDR1 MGHRA, CDR2 YSYEKL. Trimming took off 4 bases at V and 4 bases at J, with 11 bases between the two ends. Here the CDR3 DNA reads TGCGCCAGCAGCCCCAGGGTTACGGGGGCCAACGTCCTGACTTTC. Translating it yields CASSPRVTGANVLTF.

This rearrangement joins TRBV4-1 to TRBJ2-7; the match to TRBD1 covers 9 bases. Germline lookup yields CDR1 MGHRA and CDR2 YSYEKL. The CDR3 contains 16 residues. V dropped 0 bases and J dropped 2; count of bases not matched to a gene: 5. Here the CDR3 reads CASSQEPGQGTYEQYF. The CDR3 DNA reads TGCGCCAGCAGCCAAGAACCGGGACAGGGTACCTACGAGCAGTACTTC.